This T cell receptor beta chain appears in the sequencing data of a study of T cell repertoires in cytomegalovirus infection. For the study at large: Both CMV infection and a matching HLA type were indicated by public TCR beta signatures.

The V segment lost 5 bases and the J segment 9 bases; nucleotides outside the gene matches: 5. The CDR3 runs 13 residues. Germline loops: CDR1 MNHNY, CDR2 SVGAGI (reference sequence). This clonotype was counted between two and nine times. A single record per CDR3 protein comes from TCRdb applying MiXCR to the reads. The sample has more than 140,000 distinct CDR3 sequences, under 8.5% seen once; the top ten hold more than 15%. The sample was PBMCs. The J gene is TRBJ1-5, the V gene TRBV6-6; TRBD1 agrees at 9 bases. The clonotype was recovered from a human donor in good health (CMV status not recorded). Some clones in this sample may be carry-over from other donors' samples. This CDR3 is CASSLQGATPQHF. As DNA, the CDR3 is TGTGCCAGCAGTCTACAGGGGGCAACGCCCCAGCATTTT.